The clone carrying this T cell receptor beta chain was picked up many times. As yet, its antigen is unknown. This clone may be a read error of a much larger clone one base away. TCRdb redid the calling of the multiplex PCR reads with MiXCR, one entry per CDR3 protein. The sample has approximately 170,000 distinct CDR3 sequences, roughly 30% seen once. Axillary draining lymph nodes of breast cancer patients supplied the node samples. The CDR3 runs 15 residues. CDR1 is SGHTA and CDR2 is FQGNSA in the germline V gene. This sample is part of a study of breast tumors, draining lymph nodes, adjacent tissues. Overall study findings and caveats: Tumor T cell lymph node origin was a supported hypothesis, not proven. Tumors had less TCR diversity than lymph nodes, more than nontumor tissue. Compared with basal-like, luminal-like tumors shared significantly more repertoire with nontumor tissue.

The sequence was obtained from a female donor with breast cancer. Some clones in this sample may be carry-over from other donors' samples. The sequencing sample was made of axillary lymph node tissue. The V call is TRBV7-2, the J call TRBJ1-2, with D possibly TRBD1 on 6 matching bases. The CDR3 coding sequence is TGTGCCAGCAGCTTAGCGGAAGGGGGGCACTATGGCTACCCCTTC. As protein: CASSLAEGGHYGYPF.